The clone carrying this T cell receptor beta chain was recorded many times. Germline CDR1 and CDR2: MDHEN and SYDVKM. V gave up 4 bases and J gave up 1 base, with 14 bases separating them. The CDR3 has 15 amino acids. This specimen comes from a study of T cells in Graves' hyperthyroidism and ophthalmopathy. Diagnoses used clinical symptoms, serum thyroxine and TRAb, thyroid ultrasound and orbital computed tomography. RNA transcripts provided the source from which TCR beta CDR3 regions were amplified. First-round RT-PCR with HTBI primers amplified the TCR CDR3 region. One entry per CDR3 protein, called by TCRdb with MiXCR from the multiplex PCR reads. The data show approximately 480,000 distinct CDR3 sequences, with about 20% seen just once and about a quarter held by the top ten.

Material: blood. This rearrangement joins TRBV28 to TRBJ2-7; tentatively, D is TRBD1 (6 bases). The TCR comes from a young man with Graves' hyperthyroidism. The CDR3 DNA follows: TGTGCCAGCAGTTCCCCGGGCAGGGGATCCTACGAGCAGTACTTC. It encodes CASSSPGRGSYEQYF.